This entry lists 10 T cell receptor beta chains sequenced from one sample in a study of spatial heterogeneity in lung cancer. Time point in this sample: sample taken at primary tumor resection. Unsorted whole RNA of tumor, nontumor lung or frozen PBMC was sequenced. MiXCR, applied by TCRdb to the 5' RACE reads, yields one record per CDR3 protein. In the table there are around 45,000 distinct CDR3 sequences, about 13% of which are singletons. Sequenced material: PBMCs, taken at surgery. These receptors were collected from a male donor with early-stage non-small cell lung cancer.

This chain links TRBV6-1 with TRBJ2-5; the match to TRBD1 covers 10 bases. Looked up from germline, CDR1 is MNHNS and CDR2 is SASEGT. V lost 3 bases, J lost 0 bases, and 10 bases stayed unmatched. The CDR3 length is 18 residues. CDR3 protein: CASSDKPGQGLYQETQYF. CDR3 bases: TGTGCCAGCAGTGACAAGCCGGGACAGGGGTTGTACCAAGAGACCCAGTACTTC.

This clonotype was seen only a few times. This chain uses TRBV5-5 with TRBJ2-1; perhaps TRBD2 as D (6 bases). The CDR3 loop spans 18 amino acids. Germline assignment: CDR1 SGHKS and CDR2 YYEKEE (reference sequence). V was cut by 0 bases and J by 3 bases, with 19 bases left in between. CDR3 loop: CASSLGEDNRYYYNEQFF. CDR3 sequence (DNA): TGTGCCAGCAGCTTGGGGGAGGACAACAGATACTACTACAATGAGCAGTTCTTC.

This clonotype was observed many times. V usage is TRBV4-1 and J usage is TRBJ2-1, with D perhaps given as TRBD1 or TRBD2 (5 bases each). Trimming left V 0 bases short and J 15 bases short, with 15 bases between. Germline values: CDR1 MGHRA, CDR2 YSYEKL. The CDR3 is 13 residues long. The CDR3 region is CASSQDEGRLRFF. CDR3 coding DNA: TGCGCCAGCAGCCAAGATGAGGGACGCCTGAGGTTCTTC.

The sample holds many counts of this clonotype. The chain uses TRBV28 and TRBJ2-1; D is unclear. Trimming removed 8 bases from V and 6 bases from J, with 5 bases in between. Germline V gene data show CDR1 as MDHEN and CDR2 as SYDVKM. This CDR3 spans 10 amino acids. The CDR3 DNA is TGTGCCAGCTTTGGCAATGAGCAGTTCTTC. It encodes CASFGNEQFF.

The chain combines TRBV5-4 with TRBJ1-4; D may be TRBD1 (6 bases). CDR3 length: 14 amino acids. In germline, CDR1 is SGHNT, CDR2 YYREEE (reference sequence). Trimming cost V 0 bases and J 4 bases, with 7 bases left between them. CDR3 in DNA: TGTGCCAGCAGCTTGGGACAGGTTAATGAAAAACTGTTTTTT. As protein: CASSLGQVNEKLFF.

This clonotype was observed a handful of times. This CDR3 is CASSLGARGETQYF. The CDR3, as DNA: TGTGCCAGCAGCTTAGGGGCCCGAGGAGAGACCCAGTACTTC. The V call is TRBV7-2, the J call TRBJ2-5; D is uncertain. This CDR3 is built from 14 residues. The ends were cut back, 1 base at V and 4 bases at J, with 10 bases in the middle. Germline values: CDR1 SGHTA, CDR2 FQGNSA.

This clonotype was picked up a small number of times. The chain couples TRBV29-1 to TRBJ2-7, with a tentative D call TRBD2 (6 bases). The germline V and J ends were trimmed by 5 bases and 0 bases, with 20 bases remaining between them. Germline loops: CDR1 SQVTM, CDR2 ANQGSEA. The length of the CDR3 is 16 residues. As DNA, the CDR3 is TGCAGCGTTTCGGGTGGGGGGAGTAAAAGCTCCTACGAGCAGTACTTC. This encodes CSVSGGGSKSSYEQYF.

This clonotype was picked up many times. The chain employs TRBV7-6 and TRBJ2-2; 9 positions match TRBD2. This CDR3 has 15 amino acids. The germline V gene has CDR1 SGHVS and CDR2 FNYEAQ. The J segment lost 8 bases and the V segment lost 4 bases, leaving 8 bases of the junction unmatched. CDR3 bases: TGTGCCAGCAGCTCCCGGTCCCTAGCGGGAGGGGAGCTGTTTTTT. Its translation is CASSSRSLAGGELFF.

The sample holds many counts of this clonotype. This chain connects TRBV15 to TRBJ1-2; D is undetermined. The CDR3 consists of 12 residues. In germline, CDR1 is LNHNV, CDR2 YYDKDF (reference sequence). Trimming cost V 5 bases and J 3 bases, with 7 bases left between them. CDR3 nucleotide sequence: TGTGCCACCAGCGGATGGGACTATGGCTACACCTTC. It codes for CATSGWDYGYTF.

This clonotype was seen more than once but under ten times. The chain's CDR3 is CASSELTGGPQETQYF. CDR3 DNA: TGTGCCAGCAGTGAGTTGACAGGAGGCCCCCAAGAGACCCAGTACTTC. V and J are TRBV6-1 and TRBJ2-5; TRBD1 might be the D (6 bases). The CDR3 has 16 residues. CDR1 and CDR2 (germline): MNHNS, SASEGT. The V gene lost 3 bases and the J gene lost 1 base, with 15 bases spanning the gap.